This T cell receptor beta chain was sequenced for a study of blood T cell repertoires in COVID-19. Study-level information: In each case, the material was cDNA or gDNA derived from T cells, B-cell-depleted T cells, or PBMCs.

The V end was cut by 2 bases, the J end by 1 base, with 14 bases between. The CDR3 runs to 16 residues. Germline CDR1 is MNHNY and CDR2 is SVGAGI (reference sequence). In the original processing: Estimation of nucleated cell counts was performed using reference gene primer amplification. TCRdb's table, derived via immunoSEQ multiplex PCR, lists solely in-frame clones and lacks some. V, J and clone size are taken as reported in that table, and D and trimming were inferred from the DNA itself. Here the sample spans more than 400,000 clones, 80% to 95% being singletons. The sequenced sample was PBMCs or T cells enriched from blood (not recorded which). This clonotype was obtained from a man between 18 and 35 years old who had recovered from COVID-19. The chain employs TRBV6-6 and TRBJ1-2; D might be TRBD1 (6 bases). This CDR3 is CASSYPPGQSNYGYTF. Here the CDR3 DNA reads TGTGCCAGCAGTTACCCTCCCGGACAGAGTAACTATGGCTACACCTTC.